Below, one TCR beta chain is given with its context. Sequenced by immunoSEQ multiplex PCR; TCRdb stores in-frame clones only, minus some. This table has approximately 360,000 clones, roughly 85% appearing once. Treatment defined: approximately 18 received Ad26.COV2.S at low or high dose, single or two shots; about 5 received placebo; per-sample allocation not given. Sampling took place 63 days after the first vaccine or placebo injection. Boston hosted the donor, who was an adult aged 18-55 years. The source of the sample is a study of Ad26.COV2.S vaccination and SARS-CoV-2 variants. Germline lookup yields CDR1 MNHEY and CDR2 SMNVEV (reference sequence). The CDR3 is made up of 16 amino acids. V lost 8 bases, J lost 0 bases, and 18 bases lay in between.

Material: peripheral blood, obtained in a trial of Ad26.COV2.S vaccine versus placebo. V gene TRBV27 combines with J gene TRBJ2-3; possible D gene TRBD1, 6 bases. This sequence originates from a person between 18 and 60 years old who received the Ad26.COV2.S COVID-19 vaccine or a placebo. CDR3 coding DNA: TGTGCCAGCGTAAGTGGAACAGGGCTGAGCACAGATACGCAGTATTTT. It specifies CASVSGTGLSTDTQYF.